The 25 T cell receptor beta chains below were found in one sample sequenced in a study of cytomegalovirus exposure and HLA in healthy donors. In the PCR, 60 Vbeta and 13 Jbeta primers were used. TCRdb keeps only in-frame clones here, not all; method: immunoSEQ multiplex PCR. The sample carries 100,000 or so clones, over 60% recorded once. Sequencing input: PBMCs. The origin of the receptors is a woman in her thirties or forties in good health and CMV-seropositive.

The chain couples TRBV14 to TRBJ1-1, with unresolved D. CDR3 length equals 12 residues. CDR1 and CDR2 (germline): SGHDN, FVKESK. V lost 1 base and J 6 bases, leaving 6 bases between the germline ends. The CDR3 here is CASSQGGPEAFF. CDR3 nucleotides: TGTGCCAGCAGCCAAGGAGGTCCTGAAGCTTTCTTT.

V is TRBV18 and J is TRBJ2-1, with D maybe TRBD2 (5 bases). CDR3 length: 16 amino acids. V was clipped by 0 bases and J by 4 bases, with 13 bases between them. Germline V gene lookup returns CDR1 KGHSH and CDR2 LQKENI. CDR3 in DNA: TGTGCCAGCTCACCACCCGGGATCCTGGGTTACAATGAGCAGTTCTTC. Amino acids: CASSPPGILGYNEQFF.

In this sample, this clone turned up a few times. The J gene is TRBJ2-7, the V gene TRBV5-1, with 7 bases identical to TRBD2. V lost 3 bases, J lost 4 bases, and 4 bases stayed unmatched. CDR1 and CDR2 (germline): SGHRS, YFSETQ. The CDR3 totals 13 residues. CDR3 DNA: TGCGCCAGCAGCTCCAGGGAGGGGTACGAGCAGTACTTC. It specifies CASSSREGYEQYF.

The chain recombines TRBV19 with TRBJ1-5; D is uncertain. The CDR3 has 17 amino acids. Trimming took off 7 bases at V and 1 base at J, with 20 bases between the two ends. Looked up from germline, CDR1 is LNHDA and CDR2 is SQIVND (reference sequence). The CDR3 sequence is CASNPLAGGLSNQPQHF. For the CDR3, the DNA is TGTGCCAGTAACCCTCTCGCGGGAGGATTAAGCAATCAGCCCCAGCATTTT.

The chain recombines TRBV2 with TRBJ1-5; the match to TRBD1 covers 12 bases. Germline loops: CDR1 SNHLY, CDR2 FYNNEI. The CDR3 sequence is 15 residues long. The J segment lost 2 bases and the V segment lost 6 bases, leaving 2 bases of the junction unmatched. The CDR3, as DNA: TGTGCCAGCAGGGGGACAGGGGGCGGCAATCAGCCCCAGCATTTT. This sequence encodes CASRGTGGGNQPQHF.

CDR3 DNA: TGTGCCAGCAGTCTCGACAAGTATGGCTACACCTTC. Translating gives CASSLDKYGYTF. The chain links TRBV6-6 to TRBJ1-2; no firm D call. The CDR3 spans 12 residues. The germline V gene has CDR1 MNHNY and CDR2 SVGAGI (reference sequence). V lost 5 bases and J 5 bases, leaving 9 bases between the germline ends.

The genes are TRBV11-2 and TRBJ2-7, with D tentatively TRBD1 (6 bases). The CDR3 extends over 12 amino acids. V lost 5 bases to trimming and J lost 4 bases, with 9 bases between them. Germline lookup yields CDR1 SGHAT and CDR2 FQNNGV. CDR3 sequence (DNA): TGTGCCAGCAGCGTCCAGGGGTACGAGCAGTACTTC. Protein sequence: CASSVQGYEQYF. Complete variable domain (other parts from reference TRBV11-2 and TRBJ2-7): EAGVAQSPRYKIIEKRQSVAFWCNPISGHATLYWYQQILGQGPKLLIQFQNNGVVDDSQLPKDRFSAERLKGVDSTLKIQPAKLEDSAVYLCASSVQGYEQYFGPGTRLTVT.

In its sample, this clone was seen once. The rearrangement joins TRBV29-1 to TRBJ1-4; no definite D call. Germline values: CDR1 SQVTM, CDR2 ANQGSEA. There are 12 residues in the CDR3. V was cut by 7 bases and J by 4 bases, with 10 bases left in between. CDR3 sequence: CSASYFNEKLFF. The CDR3 DNA follows: TGCAGCGCGTCGTATTTTAATGAAAAACTGTTTTTT.

This clone came up once. The chain joins TRBV5-1 to TRBJ1-4; the D is unclear. Germline assignment: CDR1 SGHRS and CDR2 YFSETQ. Trimming took 4 bases from V and 4 from J, leaving 2 bases between them. The CDR3 loop spans 11 amino acids. The CDR3, as DNA: TGCGCCAGCAGCCTTAATGAAAAACTGTTTTTT. Translating it yields CASSLNEKLFF.

On this clone itself: Because it lacks the conserved phenylalanine or tryptophan at the end, this CDR3 is likely a read error. The chain links TRBV29-1 to TRBJ1-1, with 7 positions matching TRBD1. Germline trimming cut 7 bases from V and 5 bases from J; bases unmatched to any gene: 1. There are 10 residues in the CDR3. Germline V lookup: CDR1 SQVTM, CDR2 ANQGSEA. CDR3: CSGQGTEAFL. Written as DNA, the CDR3 is TGCAGCGGACAGGGAACTGAAGCTTTCCTT.

This clone was found once. The chain has TRBV28 and TRBJ2-7, with 12 bases fitting TRBD2. The germline CDR1 and CDR2 sequences are MDHEN and SYDVKM. The CDR3 is 15 residues long. J lost 5 bases, V lost 6 bases, and 8 bases had no gene match. CDR3: CASSQRTSGTNEQYF. DNA of the CDR3: TGTGCCAGCAGCCAACGGACTAGCGGGACCAACGAGCAGTACTTC.

The J gene is TRBJ2-7, the V gene TRBV5-6, with a possible D match to TRBD1 (5 bases). The CDR3 loop spans 12 amino acids. Germline V gene sequence: CDR1 SGHDT, CDR2 YYEEEE. V lost 7 bases and J 4 bases, leaving 12 bases between the germline ends. This CDR3 reads CASQGGRYEQYF. In nucleotides, the CDR3 is TGTGCCAGCCAGGGTGGCCGATACGAGCAGTACTTC.

By share, this clone counts as medium-sized. The chain links TRBV4-3 to TRBJ2-3, with 7 bases aligning to TRBD1. The CDR3 consists of 14 residues. V lost 3 bases and J lost 2; bases outside the gene matches: 2. The germline gives CDR1 LGHNA, CDR2 YSLEER. CDR3 sequence (DNA): TGCGCCAGCAGCCACGGGACAGCCACAGATACGCAGTATTTT. Encoded protein: CASSHGTATDTQYF.

This clone was counted a few times. The rearrangement joins TRBV7-6 to TRBJ1-1, with D possibly TRBD1 on 5 matching bases. Germline loops: CDR1 SGHVS, CDR2 FNYEAQ. There are 13 residues in the CDR3. Between the trimmed V and J ends, which lost 3 bases and 0 bases, there was a span of 5 bases. In DNA form, the CDR3 reads TGTGCCAGCAGCTTGACAGTGAACACTGAAGCTTTCTTT. It yields the protein CASSLTVNTEAFF.

This clone showed up just a few times. The CDR3: CASSPPVYGYTF. The CDR3 coding sequence is TGTGCCAGCAGCCCCCCCGTTTATGGCTACACCTTC. The rearrangement uses TRBV7-2 and TRBJ1-2; no definite D call. The CDR3 extends over 12 amino acids. The germline V gene has CDR1 SGHTA and CDR2 FQGNSA. Trimming pared 5 bases from V and 5 bases from J, leaving 9 bases between.

This chain links TRBV7-2 with TRBJ2-7; 13 nucleotides line up with TRBD2. Germline assignment: CDR1 SGHTA and CDR2 FQGNSA. V lost 5 bases and J lost 3; bases outside the gene matches: 10. This CDR3 region has 17 residues. The CDR3 is CASSVTSGRAQIYEQYF. The CDR3 DNA is TGTGCCAGCAGCGTCACTAGCGGGAGGGCCCAAATCTACGAGCAGTACTTC.

This clone was seen many times. The chain combines TRBV5-6 with TRBJ2-1, with D maybe TRBD2 (5 bases). CDR1 is SGHDT and CDR2 is YYEEEE in the germline V gene. V was cut by 0 bases and J by 7 bases, with 17 bases left in between. The CDR3 length is 16 residues. CDR3 loop: CASSLGVTTLQNEQFF. The CDR3 DNA sequence: TGTGCCAGCAGCTTGGGCGTGACTACCCTACAGAATGAGCAGTTCTTC.

This clone was picked up a small number of times. The rearrangement joins TRBV7-9 to TRBJ1-5, with D possibly TRBD1 on 5 matching bases. The CDR3 runs 14 residues. The V gene lost 3 bases and the J gene lost 2 bases, with 8 bases spanning the gap. The germline V gene encodes CDR1 SEHNR and CDR2 FQNEAQ (reference sequence). Here the CDR3 reads CASSFTGGNQPQHF. CDR3 coding DNA: TGTGCCAGCAGCTTCACAGGAGGCAATCAGCCCCAGCATTTT.

V gene TRBV5-1 combines with J gene TRBJ2-7; possibly TRBD1 for D (6 bases). From germline, CDR1 is SGHRS and CDR2 YFSETQ. There are 16 residues in the CDR3. The germline V and J ends were trimmed by 4 bases and 0 bases, with 17 bases remaining between them. CDR3 DNA: TGCGCCAGCAGCAAAGAGACAGGCTCCCTCTCCTACGAGCAGTACTTC. Its translation is CASSKETGSLSYEQYF.

This clone was detected only a few times. This chain connects TRBV19 to TRBJ2-5; perhaps TRBD2 as D (5 bases). Germline V CDR1 and CDR2: LNHDA, SQIVND (reference sequence). V was shortened by 4 bases and J by 5 bases, with 11 bases between the two germline ends. This CDR3 is built from 13 residues. In DNA form, the CDR3 reads TGTGCCAGTAGTAGTGCTAGCTGGGAGACCCAGTACTTC. This codes for CASSSASWETQYF.

This chain connects TRBV7-3 to TRBJ1-1; D might be TRBD1 (5 bases). Germline lookup yields CDR1 SGHTA and CDR2 FQGTGA. Trimming stripped 6 bases from V and 3 bases from J, with 17 bases between. The CDR3 consists of 15 residues. CDR3: CASRAWGGEDTEAFF. The CDR3 bases are TGTGCCAGCAGGGCGTGGGGGGGGGAGGACACTGAAGCTTTCTTT.

The CDR3 DNA sequence: TGCGCCAGCAGCCAAGAAGGGGCGGGTGGCGGGATGACAGATACGCAGTATTTT. Its translation: CASSQEGAGGGMTDTQYF. The genes are TRBV4-3 and TRBJ2-3; tentative D call: TRBD2 (6 bases). CDR1 and CDR2 (germline): LGHNA, YSLEER. The V gene lost 0 bases and the J gene lost 3 bases, with 19 bases spanning the gap. The CDR3 covers 18 residues.

The chain has TRBV6-6 and TRBJ2-1, with 7 bases matching TRBD2. CDR3 size: 15 residues. J lost 7 bases, V lost 2 bases, and 8 bases had no gene match. Germline CDR1 is MNHNY and CDR2 is SVGAGI (reference sequence). The CDR3 DNA is TGTGCCAGCAGTTACATCCAGCGGGATAAGAATGAGCAGTTCTTC. The encoded protein is CASSYIQRDKNEQFF.

The chain employs TRBV6-5 and TRBJ2-7; TRBD2 matches at 7 bases. Trimming took 5 bases from V and 3 from J; bases not matched to a gene: 7. From germline, CDR1 is MNHEY and CDR2 SVGAGI. This CDR3 has 14 residues. The CDR3 loop reads CASSKSSGVYEQYF. The CDR3 bases are TGTGCCAGCAGTAAATCTAGCGGTGTCTACGAGCAGTACTTC.

The V gene is TRBV7-2, the J gene TRBJ1-5; D remains unclear. This CDR3 has 14 amino acids. Germline V gives CDR1 SGHTA, CDR2 FQGNSA. The V and J ends lost 4 bases and 2 bases respectively, with 9 bases between them. DNA for the CDR3: TGTGCCAGCAGCTCTTATACGGGCAATCAGCCCCAGCATTTT. Protein: CASSSYTGNQPQHF.